This paragraph covers one T cell receptor beta chain sequence. These data come from a study of T cells after somatic rescue of genetic block. The V end was cut by 0 bases, the J end by 4 bases, with 13 bases between. Germline CDR1 and CDR2: SGDLS and YYNGEE. The CDR3 is 15 amino acids. Only in-frame clones appear in the TCRdb table, and some are missing; sequencing was by immunoSEQ multiplex PCR. This table holds 7,500 to 8,500 clones, approximately 79% found once. The rearrangement links TRBV9 to TRBJ2-5; TRBD1 might be the D (6 bases). Source material: peripheral blood mononuclear cells (PBMCs). The TCR was taken from a boy between 5 and 17 years old. The CDR3 loop reads CASSVGLGGRETQYF. The CDR3 DNA is TGTGCCAGCAGCGTAGGTCTAGGGGGAAGAGAGACCCAGTACTTC. The full variable domain, in which reference TRBV9 and TRBJ2-5 provide the parts outside the CDR3, is DSGVTQTPKHLITATGQRVTLRCSPRSGDLSVYWYQQSLDQGLQFLIQYYNGEERAKGNILERFSAQQFPDLHSELNLSSLELGDSALYFCASSVGLGGRETQYFGPGTRLLVL.